The following is a T cell receptor (beta chain) sequence with its context. The entry originates in a study of T cell changes during pregnancy in multiple sclerosis. The repertoire was sequenced with immunoSEQ multiplex PCR; TCRdb's copy has only in-frame clones and lacks some. Seen here are around 41,000 clones, around 93% observed once, and the top ten hold about 0.42%. With V trimmed by 2 bases and J by 4 bases, 10 bases remained unmatched. The germline CDR1 and CDR2 sequences are SGHVS and FQNEAQ. This CDR3 contains 18 residues. The sequence was collected from a female donor in good health, enrolled as a control in a pregnancy study. V usage is TRBV7-8 and J usage is TRBJ2-1; 11 bases are shared with TRBD2. This material consisted of CD4+ T cells from peripheral blood mononuclear cells, taken in the third trimester of pregnancy. CDR3 protein: CASSLSSLAGGSYNEQFF. In DNA, the CDR3 is TGTGCCAGCAGCTTATCGAGTCTAGCGGGGGGATCGTACAATGAGCAGTTCTTC.